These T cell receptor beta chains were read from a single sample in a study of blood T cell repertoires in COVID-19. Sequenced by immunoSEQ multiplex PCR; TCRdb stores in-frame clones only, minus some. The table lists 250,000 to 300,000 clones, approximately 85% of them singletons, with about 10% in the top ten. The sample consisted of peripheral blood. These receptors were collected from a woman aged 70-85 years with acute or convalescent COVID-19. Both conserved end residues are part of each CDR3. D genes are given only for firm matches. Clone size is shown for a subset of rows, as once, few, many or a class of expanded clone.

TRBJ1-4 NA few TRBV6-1 TGTGCCAGCAGTGAAGCTTCAGGTTCAGCAACTAATGAAAAACTGTTTTTT CASSEASGSATNEKLFF
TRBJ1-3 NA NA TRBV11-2 TGTGCCAGCAGCTTAGCACAGGCTGGAAACACCATATATTTT CASSLAQAGNTIYF
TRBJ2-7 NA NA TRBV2 TGTGCCAGCCTGGGGGCAGGCACTCCCTACGAGCAGTACTTC CASLGAGTPYEQYF
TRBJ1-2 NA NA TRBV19 TGTGCCAGCCATCGACAAGATCCTAACTATGGCTACACCTTC CASHRQDPNYGYTF
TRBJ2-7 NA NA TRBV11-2 TGTGCCAGCAGCTTACGGCAGGGGGGTCCATGGGAGCAGTACTTC CASSLRQGGPWEQYF
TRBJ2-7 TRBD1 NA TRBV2 TGTGCCAGCAAAGGCCCGGGACAGGGTTACGAGCAGTACTTC CASKGPGQGYEQYF
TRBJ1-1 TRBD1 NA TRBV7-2 TGTGCCAGCAGCCCCCAGGGACAGACCCTCACTGAAGCTTTCTTT CASSPQGQTLTEAFF
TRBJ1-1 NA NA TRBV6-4 TGTGCCAGCAGGATGACAGTGTGGGACACTGAAGCTTTCTTT CASRMTVWDTEAFF
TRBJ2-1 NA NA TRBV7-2 TGTGCCAGCAGCCCTCAGGGAGGTGGGAGCGGTGAGCAGTTCTTC CASSPQGGGSGEQFF
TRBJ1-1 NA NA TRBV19 TGTGCCAGTAGTCCCACGAGGGCCGGCGGGACTGAAGCTTTCTTT CASSPTRAGGTEAFF
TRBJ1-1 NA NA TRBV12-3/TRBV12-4 TGTGCCAGCAGTATAATCGGGACTGAAGCTTTCTTT CASSIIGTEAFF
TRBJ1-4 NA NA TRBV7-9 TGTGCCAGCAGAGGTCCCAGGGGAGGGGAAAAACTGTTTTTT CASRGPRGGEKLFF
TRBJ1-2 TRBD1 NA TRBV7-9 TGTGCCAGCAGCCCGGGACAGTTGGCTTCCTGGGGCTACACCTTC CASSPGQLASWGYTF
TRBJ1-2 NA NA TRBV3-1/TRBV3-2 TGTGCCAGCAGCCCCCGGGTCCCACCCTATGGCTACACCTTC CASSPRVPPYGYTF
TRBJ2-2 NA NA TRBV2 TGTGCCAGCAGTGTCCTGGAGGGGGCAGCCGGGGAGCTGTTTTTT CASSVLEGAAGELFF
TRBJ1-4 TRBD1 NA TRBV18 TGTGCCAGCTCACCACCGAACAGGGGGCAGGAAAAACTGTTTTTT CASSPPNRGQEKLFF
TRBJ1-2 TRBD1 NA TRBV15 TGTGCCACCAGCAGAGGGACAGGGTCCTATGGCTACACCTTC CATSRGTGSYGYTF
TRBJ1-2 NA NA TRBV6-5 TGTGCCAGCGCTCGGGGGGCCTATGGCTACACCTTC CASARGAYGYTF
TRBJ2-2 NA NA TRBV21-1 TGTGCCAGCAGCAAACGACTGGGGCCCTCAGACACCGGGGAGCTGTTTTTT CASSKRLGPSDTGELFF
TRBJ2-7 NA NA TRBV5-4 TGTGCCAGCAGCTTGGGCGGGAACCCCTACGAGCAGTACTTC CASSLGGNPYEQYF
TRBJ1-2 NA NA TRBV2 TGTGCCAGCAGCTACGCCAGGGCCGACGATGGCTACACCTTC CASSYARADDGYTF
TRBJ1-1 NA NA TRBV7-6 TGTGCCAGCAGCACACAGCCGAACACTGAAGCTTTCTTT CASSTQPNTEAFF
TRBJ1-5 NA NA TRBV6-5 TGTGCCAGCAGTTTTTACGGGGAAGATAGCAATCAGCCCCAGCATTTT CASSFYGEDSNQPQHF
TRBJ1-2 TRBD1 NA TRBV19 TGTGCCAGTAGTTCTCGGGACAGGTCTAACTATGGCTACACCTTC CASSSRDRSNYGYTF
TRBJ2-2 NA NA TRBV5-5 TGTGCCAGCAGCTGGGGCGAGGTGGTCACCGGGGAGCTGTTTTTT CASSWGEVVTGELFF
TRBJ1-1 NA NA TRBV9 TGTGCCAGCAGCGTTTTATCCACGCGAGGCACTGAAGCTTTCTTT CASSVLSTRGTEAFF